This TCR beta chain originates from a study of shared clonotypes between healthy human individuals. Study overall: The composition of the donors was a couple of women and a few men aged 18 to 49. General study results and limits: Clonotype sharing levels among donors were expected to vary with sequencing depth. Memory subsets generally showed lower estimated richness than naive subsets.

Concerning this clone itself: Its antigen is unidentified.

The naive CD8 subset, CD45RO-negative cells positively selected for CCR7, excluded terminally differentiated effector memory CD45RA+ cells. Clones were sequenced by immunoSEQ multiplex PCR, and TCRdb holds only the in-frame ones, with some missing. The table includes around 550,000 clones, 85% to 95% detected once. Sequenced input: naive CD8+ T cells sorted from blood. The TCR originated in a woman younger than 45 in good health.

The CDR3: CASSQGGMGNEQFF. The CDR3 bases are TGTGCCAGCAGCCAGGGGGGGATGGGCAATGAGCAGTTCTTC. The chain joins TRBV11-2 to TRBJ2-1; D tentatively reads TRBD1 or TRBD2 (7 bases each). This CDR3 contains 14 residues. The germline V and J ends were trimmed by 5 bases and 6 bases, with 14 bases remaining between them. Germline CDR1 and CDR2: SGHAT and FQNNGV.